One and the same sample provided the 28 T cell receptor beta chains below, sequenced in a study of cytomegalovirus exposure and HLA in healthy donors. The PCR used 60 Vbeta and 13 Jbeta primers. Produced via immunoSEQ multiplex PCR; TCRdb's table is partial and in-frame only. This sample has 70,000 to 90,000 clones, with less than 85% found just once. The sequenced sample consisted of PBMCs. The receptor set was obtained from a man between 60 and 70 years old in good health and CMV-seronegative.

The gene calls are TRBV11-2 and TRBJ1-3, with 9 bases lining up with TRBD1. The CDR3 extends over 16 amino acids. V was clipped by 1 base and J by 2 bases; unmatched bases: 3. The germline CDR1 and CDR2 sequences are SGHAT and FQNNGV. In nucleotides, the CDR3 is TGTGCCAGCAGCTTAGTGAGGACAGGGGCTGGAAACACCATATATTTT. Protein sequence: CASSLVRTGAGNTIYF.

This clone was counted between two and nine times. The genes are TRBV4-1 and TRBJ1-1; D is uncertain. In germline, CDR1 is MGHRA, CDR2 YSYEKL. The CDR3 spans 12 residues. Trimming took off 8 bases at V and 4 bases at J, with 11 bases between the two ends. CDR3 coding DNA: TGCGCCAGCTCATCATCGGTCACTGAAGCTTTCTTT. It encodes CASSSSVTEAFF.

This clone occurred a few times. This chain joins TRBV21-1 and TRBJ2-1; TRBD1, the table's D call, lacks a check against the DNA. TRBV21-1 is classified as a pseudogene. The CDR3 contains 14 residues. CDR3 nucleotide sequence: TGTGCCAGCACCTTAGGACAGGGGTCCTATGAGCAGTTCTTC. It codes for CASTLGQGSYEQFF.

This CDR3 is CASSEKGVEEKLFF. The CDR3 DNA reads as TGTGCCAGCAGTGAAAAGGGGGTAGAGGAAAAACTGTTTTTT. This rearrangement joins TRBV6-5 to TRBJ1-4, with D perhaps matching TRBD1 (6 bases). Germline V gene data show CDR1 as MNHEY and CDR2 as SVGAGI. Trimming cost V 5 bases and J 8 bases, with 15 bases left between them. CDR3 length: 14 amino acids.

The chain combines TRBV6-1 with TRBJ2-7; D is unresolved. V lost 1 base and J 6 bases, leaving 10 bases between the germline ends. The CDR3 covers 13 residues. Germline values: CDR1 MNHNS, CDR2 SASEGT. CDR3 sequence (DNA): TGTGCCAGCAGTGAAGTTAACGGTCTCGAGCAGTACTTC. This codes for CASSEVNGLEQYF.

The chain carries TRBV2 and TRBJ2-7; 11 nucleotides line up with TRBD1. This CDR3 spans 17 amino acids. The J segment lost 4 bases and the V segment lost 7 bases, leaving 15 bases of the junction unmatched. Germline loops: CDR1 SNHLY, CDR2 FYNNEI. The CDR3 region is CASIEGRPGTGGYEQYF. DNA of the CDR3: TGTGCCAGCATAGAGGGACGACCGGGGACAGGGGGATACGAGCAGTACTTC.

The chain links TRBV7-8 to TRBJ1-5; the D is unclear. Trimming took off 5 bases at V and 4 bases at J, with 15 bases between the two ends. The CDR3 totals 15 residues. The germline V gene encodes CDR1 SGHVS and CDR2 FQNEAQ. CDR3 loop: CASSPDGGGNQPQHF. CDR3 nucleotides: TGTGCCAGCAGCCCCGACGGAGGAGGTAATCAGCCCCAGCATTTT.

V is TRBV5-1 and J is TRBJ2-7; 12 nucleotides match TRBD2. The CDR3 runs 15 residues. Germline values: CDR1 SGHRS, CDR2 YFSETQ. Trimming took 5 bases from V and 2 from J; bases not matched to a gene: 5. CDR3 DNA sequence: TGCGCCAGCAGTCCTAGCGGGGGGGCTACCTACGAGCAGTACTTC. Translation: CASSPSGGATYEQYF.

Only one count was recorded for this clone. In DNA, the CDR3 is TGTGCCAGCAGTTACGGTAGCGTCAACGAGCAGTACTTC. Protein sequence: CASSYGSVNEQYF. This chain joins TRBV6-6 and TRBJ2-5; weak D call: TRBD2 (5 bases). The J call is uncertain, as TRBJ2-7 better fits the DNA end. The CDR3 has 13 amino acids. Germline V gene data show CDR1 as MNHNY and CDR2 as SVGAGI (reference sequence).

The chain has TRBV19 and TRBJ2-5; 10 bases align to TRBD2. V lost 6 bases and J lost 0; bases outside the gene matches: 7. CDR3 length: 16 amino acids. Germline lookup yields CDR1 LNHDA and CDR2 SQIVND (reference sequence). Here the CDR3 DNA reads TGTGCCAGTAGAAGGCTAGCGGGGGCGAACCAAGAGACCCAGTACTTC. Amino acids: CASRRLAGANQETQYF.

This chain links TRBV18 with TRBJ2-7; 10 bases agree with TRBD2. The CDR3 has 14 amino acids. Germline values: CDR1 KGHSH, CDR2 LQKENI. V lost 6 bases to trimming and J lost 7 bases; unmatched junction nucleotides: 9. Here the CDR3 DNA reads TGTGCCAGCTCTCCGGTCGGGACTAGCGAGGAGCAGTACTTC. Protein sequence: CASSPVGTSEEQYF. Based on the CDR3 plus reference TRBV18 and TRBJ2-7, the full variable domain is NAGVMQNPRHLVRRRGQEARLRCSPMKGHSHVYWYRQLPEEGLKFMVYLQKENIIDESGMPKERFSAEFPKEGPSILRIQQVVRGDSAAYFCASSPVGTSEEQYFGPGTRLTVT.

The V gene is TRBV7-7, the J gene TRBJ2-2, with D unclear. The CDR3 covers 14 residues. V was trimmed by 1 base and J by 7 bases, leaving 10 bases between them. Germline lookup yields CDR1 SSHAT and CDR2 FNYEAQ (reference sequence). The CDR3 DNA reads TGTGCCAGCAGCTTAGAGCGTGTCAGCGGGGAGCTGTTTTTT. As protein: CASSLERVSGELFF. The full variable domain, with the rest looked up from reference TRBV7-7 and TRBJ2-2, is GAGVSQSPRYKVTKRGQDVTLRCDPISSHATLYWYQQALGQGPEFLTYFNYEAQPDKSGLPSDRFSAERPEGSISTLTIQRTEQRDSAMYRCASSLERVSGELFFGEGSRLTVL.

J is TRBJ2-3 and V is TRBV2; 9 positions agree with TRBD1. V gave up 3 bases and J gave up 2 bases; unmatched junction bases: 6. The germline CDR1 and CDR2 sequences are SNHLY and FYNNEI. This CDR3 has 16 amino acids. CDR3 amino acids: CASSEDRGRLTDTQYF. The CDR3 coding sequence is TGTGCCAGCAGTGAGGACAGGGGAAGACTCACAGATACGCAGTATTTT.

The rearrangement joins TRBV6-5 to TRBJ1-2, with unresolved D. The V end lost 0 bases, the J end lost 9 bases, and 14 bases lay between the germline ends. Germline CDR1 reads MNHEY; CDR2 reads SVGAGI. The CDR3 has 14 amino acids. The DNA of the CDR3 is TGTGCCAGCAGTTACTCGGGCCAGAGTCTGCGCTACACCTTC. It encodes CASSYSGQSLRYTF.

This clone was observed once. The rearrangement joins TRBV6-5 to TRBJ1-5, with D possibly TRBD1 on 6 matching bases. Germline loops: CDR1 MNHEY, CDR2 SVGAGI. This CDR3 region has 15 residues. V was cut by 6 bases and J by 2 bases, with 14 bases left in between. The CDR3 here is CASRGTGSGNQPQHF. The CDR3, as DNA: TGTGCCAGCAGGGGAACAGGGTCAGGCAATCAGCCCCAGCATTTT.

The rearrangement joins TRBV7-7 to TRBJ2-7; 7 positions match TRBD2. The J segment lost 5 bases and the V segment lost 1 base, leaving 2 bases of the junction unmatched. CDR3 length: 13 residues. Germline V gene sequence: CDR1 SSHAT, CDR2 FNYEAQ (reference sequence). CDR3: CASSLGRGDEQYF. The CDR3 region has the DNA TGTGCCAGCAGCTTAGGTCGGGGGGACGAGCAGTACTTC.

The J gene is TRBJ1-1, the V gene TRBV7-8, with a tentative D call TRBD1 (5 bases). CDR1 SGHVS and CDR2 FQNEAQ come from the germline V gene. Between the trimmed V and J ends, which lost 4 bases and 5 bases, there was a span of 14 bases. The CDR3 runs to 14 residues. CDR3 DNA: TGTGCCAGCAGCTGGGGGGGTCAGTCAACTGAAGCTTTCTTT. Protein product: CASSWGGQSTEAFF.

A word on this clone: Other DNA sequences within the sample encode an identical CDR3. DNA for the CDR3: TGCGCCAGCAGCGAGCGCGGAGCCCTCCGGGGCTACACCTTC. This codes for CASSERGALRGYTF. The chain uses TRBV10-2 and TRBJ1-2; no firm D call. The germline V and J ends were trimmed by 6 bases and 8 bases, with 19 bases remaining between them. Germline-derived CDR1 and CDR2 are WSHSY and SAAADI. This CDR3 is built from 14 residues.

The chain couples TRBV2 to TRBJ2-3, with TRBD2 matching 13 bases. There are 18 residues in the CDR3. Unmatched junction bases numbered 9, after V lost 4 bases and J lost 2 bases. The germline CDR1 and CDR2 sequences are SNHLY and FYNNEI. CDR3 DNA sequence: TGTGCCAGCAGTGGAGGGAGGACTAGCGGGGGAACCACAGATACGCAGTATTTT. The encoded protein is CASSGGRTSGGTTDTQYF.

V usage is TRBV27 and J usage is TRBJ2-1, with D perhaps TRBD1 (6 bases). V was shortened by 2 bases and J by 0 bases, with 17 bases between the two germline ends. CDR1 MNHEY and CDR2 SMNVEV come from the germline V gene (reference sequence). This CDR3 is built from 18 residues. This chain's CDR3 is CASSLSPPGESSYNEQFF. CDR3 nucleotides: TGTGCCAGCAGTTTAAGCCCTCCAGGGGAAAGCTCCTACAATGAGCAGTTCTTC.

The chain joins TRBV9 to TRBJ2-5; D possibly corresponds to TRBD1 (6 bases). Germline V gene data show CDR1 as SGDLS and CDR2 as YYNGEE. This CDR3 has 15 residues. The V end was cut by 4 bases, the J end by 4 bases, with 17 bases between. CDR3 coding DNA: TGTGCCAGCAGCACAACTAACAGGGTCGCAGAGACCCAGTACTTC. Protein: CASSTTNRVAETQYF.

The chain carries TRBV7-9 and TRBJ1-2; D is possibly TRBD1 (5 bases). This CDR3 spans 15 amino acids. Looked up from germline, CDR1 is SEHNR and CDR2 is FQNEAQ (reference sequence). V gave up 0 bases and J gave up 2 bases, with 10 bases separating them. The CDR3 spells CASSLASGGNYGYTF. DNA of the CDR3: TGTGCCAGCAGCTTAGCGTCGGGGGGGAACTATGGCTACACCTTC.

The genes are TRBV6-4 and TRBJ1-6, with a possible D match to TRBD1 (6 bases). Germline CDR1 is MRHNA and CDR2 is SNTAGT. The CDR3 spans 14 residues. V was clipped by 5 bases and J by 7 bases, with 12 bases between them. The CDR3 coding sequence is TGTGCCAGCAGTCTCGACAGGCTCAATTCACCCCTCCACTTT. Amino acids: CASSLDRLNSPLHF.

This clone was seen a handful of times. The gene calls are TRBV4-1 and TRBJ1-5; D not certain. The germline gives CDR1 MGHRA, CDR2 YSYEKL. The CDR3 is made up of 13 amino acids. V was trimmed by 8 bases and J by 7 bases, leaving 15 bases between them. The CDR3 bases are TGCGCCAGCGGAAAGCAGGTAGGACAGCCCCAGCATTTT. Translation: CASGKQVGQPQHF.

The chain employs TRBV11-2 and TRBJ2-7; D is unclear. V gave up 1 base and J gave up 0 bases, with 10 bases separating them. Germline loops: CDR1 SGHAT, CDR2 FQNNGV. The CDR3 consists of 15 residues. The CDR3: CASSLGTDGSYEQYF. The CDR3 bases are TGTGCCAGCAGCTTAGGTACAGACGGCTCCTACGAGCAGTACTTC. Using reference TRBV11-2 and TRBJ2-7 for the parts outside the CDR3, the full variable domain is EAGVAQSPRYKIIEKRQSVAFWCNPISGHATLYWYQQILGQGPKLLIQFQNNGVVDDSQLPKDRFSAERLKGVDSTLKIQPAKLEDSAVYLCASSLGTDGSYEQYFGPGTRLTVT.

This clone showed up just once. This chain uses TRBV6-1 with TRBJ2-7, with TRBD2 matching over 7 bases. Unmatched junction bases numbered 16, after V lost 3 bases and J lost 5 bases. The CDR3 totals 17 residues. CDR1 MNHNS and CDR2 SASEGT come from the germline V gene. The DNA of the CDR3 is TGTGCCAGCAGTGATTCCCTCTCGGGGAGGGGACTTAACGAGCAGTACTTC. Translation: CASSDSLSGRGLNEQYF.

The gene calls are TRBV7-9 and TRBJ2-7; possibly TRBD2 for D (6 bases). Germline V gene lookup returns CDR1 SEHNR and CDR2 FQNEAQ (reference sequence). This CDR3 has 15 amino acids. V was clipped by 5 bases and J by 9 bases, with 23 bases between them. CDR3 sequence (DNA): TGTGCCAGCAGCCCCCCCACGGGGGACTCTTTTGCGCAGTACTTC. Translated, it gives CASSPPTGDSFAQYF.

Points on this clone: Other DNA sequences in this specimen translate into the identical CDR3. This chain joins TRBV4-1 and TRBJ2-7; weak D call: TRBD2 (5 bases). Germline V gene sequence: CDR1 MGHRA, CDR2 YSYEKL. V was pared by 0 bases and J by 7 bases, with 10 bases between. The CDR3 is made up of 13 amino acids. CDR3 protein: CASSQDNRGEQYF. In nucleotides, the CDR3 is TGCGCCAGCAGCCAAGATAACAGAGGGGAGCAGTACTTC.